The 20 T cell receptor beta chains presented below share a single source sample, sequenced in a study of T cell repertoires in cytomegalovirus infection. These TCRs' antigens remain unknown. TCRdb reanalysed the reads using MiXCR and keeps one entry per CDR3 protein. Among 360,000 or so distinct CDR3 sequences listed, around a third were seen once. Sequences were derived from cultured PBMCs, sampled from culture after CMV antigen stimulation. All receptors derive from a human donor in good health (CMV status not recorded). Some clones in this sample may be carry-over from other donors' samples.

The chain has TRBV6-1 and TRBJ2-6, with 7 nucleotides matching TRBD1. Germline CDR1 MNHNS, CDR2 SASEGT. This CDR3 has 18 amino acids. J lost 1 base, V lost 2 bases, and 8 bases had no gene match. CDR3 amino acids: CASSETPTGLSGANVLTF. The CDR3 coding sequence is TGTGCCAGCAGTGAAACTCCGACAGGGTTGTCTGGGGCCAACGTCCTGACTTTC.

The J gene is TRBJ2-2, the V gene TRBV7-8; D gene uncertain. The CDR3 length is 13 residues. CDR1 and CDR2 (germline): SGHVS, FQNEAQ. With 4 bases removed from V and 7 bases from J, the gap between germline ends came to 10 bases. CDR3 loop: CASSSMLSGELFF. CDR3 nucleotides: TGTGCCAGCAGCTCGATGTTGAGCGGGGAGCTGTTTTTT.

The gene calls are TRBV9 and TRBJ2-3; no clear D gene. Trimming pared 4 bases from V and 10 bases from J, leaving 13 bases between. The CDR3 is 12 amino acids. Germline-derived CDR1 and CDR2 are SGDLS and YYNGEE. Written as DNA, the CDR3 is TGTGCCAGCAGCCCCCAGGCACAGTCGCAGTATTTT. The encoded protein is CASSPQAQSQYF.

This clonotype was observed a single time. The rearrangement joins TRBV6-6 to TRBJ2-6, with D perhaps matching TRBD1 (5 bases). Germline V gene lookup returns CDR1 MNHNY and CDR2 SVGAGI (reference sequence). V lost 4 bases and J lost 6, with 31 bases in between. The CDR3 has 21 amino acids. CDR3 bases: TGTGCCAGCAGTTTCTTACAAGCTGGGGCCAACGTCCTGACAAAGGCCAACGTCCTGACTTTC. It codes for CASSFLQAGANVLTKANVLTF.

This clonotype showed up just a few times. This rearrangement joins TRBV15 to TRBJ2-7; possible D gene TRBD1, 5 bases. CDR1 and CDR2 from the germline V gene are LNHNV and YYDKDF (reference sequence). The CDR3 loop spans 14 amino acids. V lost 0 bases to trimming and J lost 5 bases, with 11 bases between them. The CDR3, as DNA: TGTGCCACCAGCAGAGATTGGGGCCCTAACGAGCAGTACTTC. Translation: CATSRDWGPNEQYF.

The rearrangement links TRBV7-9 to TRBJ2-1, with D unclear. Deletions cut 7 bases from V and 9 bases from J, with 13 bases between. The CDR3 extends over 12 amino acids. Germline V gene lookup returns CDR1 SEHNR and CDR2 FQNEAQ (reference sequence). The CDR3: CASNPPFSEQFF. The CDR3, as DNA: TGTGCCAGCAACCCCCCATTTAGTGAGCAGTTCTTC. Looking up the rest from reference TRBV7-9 and TRBJ2-1 gives the full variable domain: DTGVSQNPRHKITKRGQNVTFRCDPISEHNRLYWYRQTLGQGPEFLTYFQNEAQLEKSRLLSDRFSAERPKGSFSTLEIQRTEQGDSAMYLCASNPPFSEQFFGPGTRLTVL.

This rearrangement joins TRBV6-6 to TRBJ2-1; 8 nucleotides line up with TRBD2. After removal of 0 bases from V and 0 bases from J, the junction contained 4 bases not matched to a gene. The germline V gene encodes CDR1 MNHNY and CDR2 SVGAGI (reference sequence). The CDR3 loop spans 17 amino acids. The DNA of the CDR3 is TGTGCCAGCAGTTACTCGCGGGGACTAGACTCCTACAATGAGCAGTTCTTC. It codes for CASSYSRGLDSYNEQFF.

The genes are TRBV7-2 and TRBJ2-4, with a weak D call TRBD1 (6 bases). This CDR3 spans 16 amino acids. V was shortened by 2 bases and J by 0 bases, with 11 bases between the two germline ends. Germline V gives CDR1 SGHTA, CDR2 FQGNSA. As DNA, the CDR3 is TGTGCCAGCAGCTTAAACAGGGTTATAGCCAAAAACATTCAGTACTTC. Translated, it gives CASSLNRVIAKNIQYF.

This clonotype was picked up a small number of times. The chain joins TRBV6-1 to TRBJ1-6; D gene ambiguous. CDR1 is MNHNS, CDR2 SASEGT, per germline. The CDR3 has 14 amino acids. Trimming pared 7 bases from V and 0 bases from J, leaving 7 bases between. The CDR3 coding sequence is TGTGCCAGCATGGCGGTCTCCTATAATTCACCCCTCCACTTT. This codes for CASMAVSYNSPLHF.

The rearrangement links TRBV6-2 or TRBV6-3 to TRBJ2-3; 10 bases are shared with TRBD2. Germline V lookup: CDR1 MNHEY, CDR2 SVGEGT. This CDR3 has 15 residues. V lost 3 bases to trimming and J lost 5 bases; unmatched junction nucleotides: 5. CDR3 DNA sequence: TGTGCCAGCAGTTATAGCGGGAGGCCGAAAGATACGCAGTATTTT. Amino acid sequence: CASSYSGRPKDTQYF.

J is TRBJ1-5 and V is TRBV6-1; D ambiguous. Trimming shortened V by 11 bases and J by 2 bases, and 19 bases separated the two germline ends. The CDR3 loop spans 15 amino acids. Germline CDR1 reads MNHNS; CDR2 reads SASEGT. CDR3 sequence reads: CASALYPGRNQPQHF. CDR3 nucleotide sequence: TGTGCCTCAGCGTTATACCCAGGACGCAATCAGCCCCAGCATTTT.

Only a few counts were recorded for this clonotype. The chain links TRBV3-1 to TRBJ1-5; D gene uncertain. The CDR3 is 13 residues long. The V gene lost 3 bases and the J gene lost 5 bases, with 8 bases spanning the gap. CDR1 and CDR2 from the germline V gene are LGHDT and YNNKEL (reference sequence). The CDR3 reads CASSQGWYQPQHF. In DNA form, the CDR3 reads TGTGCCAGCAGCCAGGGATGGTATCAGCCCCAGCATTTT.

This clonotype was counted at least ten times. V and J are TRBV7-2 and TRBJ1-1; D perhaps matches TRBD1 (5 bases). CDR3 length: 15 amino acids. V was clipped by 5 bases and J by 0 bases, with 13 bases between them. Germline values: CDR1 SGHTA, CDR2 FQGNSA. Written as DNA, the CDR3 is TGTGCCAGCAGCGCTTACAGGAGCCTGAACACTGAAGCTTTCTTT. Protein: CASSAYRSLNTEAFF.

This chain uses TRBV7-9 with TRBJ2-5; D remains ambiguous. Germline V gene sequence: CDR1 SEHNR, CDR2 FQNEAQ (reference sequence). The CDR3 is made up of 14 amino acids. Trimming cost V 2 bases and J 1 base, with 8 bases left between them. The CDR3 loop reads CASSLLGRQETQYF. In DNA form, the CDR3 reads TGTGCCAGCAGCTTATTGGGCCGCCAAGAGACCCAGTACTTC.

This clonotype has just a few counts. V and J are TRBV4-1 and TRBJ2-1, with D perhaps assigned TRBD1 or TRBD2 (6 bases each). Per the germline V gene, CDR1 is MGHRA and CDR2 is YSYEKL. V was clipped by 0 bases and J by 7 bases, with 19 bases between them. The length of the CDR3 is 17 residues. CDR3 bases: TGCGCCAGCAGCCAAGATTCAGGACATAGGGGGGCTAATGAGCAGTTCTTC. As protein: CASSQDSGHRGANEQFF.

This clonotype came up a few times. At one boundary the junction diverges from the germline segment, which might be a read error. V usage is TRBV6-2 or TRBV6-3 and J usage is TRBJ2-1, with D perhaps TRBD2 (5 bases). The CDR3 has 10 residues. The V gene's germline CDR1 is MNHEY and CDR2 SVGEGT. CDR3 sequence: CASSYSADLF. DNA for the CDR3: TGTGCCAGCAGTTACTCAGCGGACCTCTTC.

The chain uses TRBV6-2 or TRBV6-3 and TRBJ1-1; tentative D call: TRBD1 (5 bases). In germline, CDR1 is MNHEY, CDR2 SVGEGT. V was shortened by 5 bases and J by 12 bases, with 16 bases between the two germline ends. This CDR3 region has 12 residues. CDR3 coding DNA: TGTGCCAGCAGTGTGACAGAACGTTCATCTTTCTTT. Its protein is CASSVTERSSFF.

The V gene is TRBV19, the J gene TRBJ1-5; D remains ambiguous. The V and J ends lost 3 bases and 0 bases respectively, with 3 bases between them. The V gene's germline CDR1 is LNHDA and CDR2 SQIVND (reference sequence). This CDR3 has 13 residues. CDR3 in DNA: TGTGCCAGTAGTATGAGTAGCAATCAGCCCCAGCATTTT. It codes for CASSMSSNQPQHF. The full variable domain, with the rest looked up from reference TRBV19 and TRBJ1-5, is DGGITQSPKYLFRKEGQNVTLSCEQNLNHDAMYWYRQDPGQGLRLIYYSQIVNDFQKGDIAEGYSVSREKKESFPLTVTSAQKNPTAFYLCASSMSSNQPQHFGDGTRLSIL.

Here the CDR3 reads CASSDTSGRSQEQFF. CDR3 coding DNA: TGTGCCAGCAGTGATACTAGCGGGAGATCCCAAGAGCAGTTCTTC. The rearrangement uses TRBV12-3 or TRBV12-4 and TRBJ2-1; TRBD2 aligns across 11 bases. V lost 5 bases to trimming and J lost 10 bases; unmatched junction nucleotides: 10. CDR3 length: 15 amino acids.

The chain uses TRBV28 and TRBJ2-1; 7 bases are shared with TRBD2. The CDR3 spans 15 residues. V shed 6 bases and J 2 bases; nucleotides not matched to a gene: 7. CDR1 is MDHEN, CDR2 SYDVKM, per germline. The CDR3 nucleotides are TGTGCCAGCAGAGCCGCCGGGACTACCTACAATGAGCAGTTCTTC. Protein sequence: CASRAAGTTYNEQFF.